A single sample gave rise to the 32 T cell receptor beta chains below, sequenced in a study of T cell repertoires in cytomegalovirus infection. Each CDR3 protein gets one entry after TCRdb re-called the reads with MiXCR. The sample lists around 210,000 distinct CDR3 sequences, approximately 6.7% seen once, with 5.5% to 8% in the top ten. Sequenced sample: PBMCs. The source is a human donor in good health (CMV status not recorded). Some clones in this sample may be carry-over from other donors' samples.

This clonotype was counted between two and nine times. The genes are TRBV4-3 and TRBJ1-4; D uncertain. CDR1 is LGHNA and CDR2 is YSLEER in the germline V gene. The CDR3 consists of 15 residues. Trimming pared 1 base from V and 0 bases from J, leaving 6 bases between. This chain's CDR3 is CASSQGTSTNEKLFF. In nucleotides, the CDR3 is TGCGCCAGCAGCCAAGGAACGTCAACTAATGAAAAACTGTTTTTT.

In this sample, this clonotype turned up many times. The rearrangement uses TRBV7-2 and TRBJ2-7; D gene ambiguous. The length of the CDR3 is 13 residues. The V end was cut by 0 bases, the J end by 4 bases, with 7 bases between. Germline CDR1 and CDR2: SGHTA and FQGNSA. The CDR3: CASSLARMYEQYF. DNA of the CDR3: TGTGCCAGCAGCTTAGCGAGGATGTACGAGCAGTACTTC.

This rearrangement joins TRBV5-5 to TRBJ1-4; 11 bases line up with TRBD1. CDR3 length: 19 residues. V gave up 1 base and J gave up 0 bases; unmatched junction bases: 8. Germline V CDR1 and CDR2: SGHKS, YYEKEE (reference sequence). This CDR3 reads CASSLPRTGGYSTNEKLFF. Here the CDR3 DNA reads TGTGCCAGCAGCTTGCCTCGGACAGGGGGCTACTCAACTAATGAAAAACTGTTTTTT.

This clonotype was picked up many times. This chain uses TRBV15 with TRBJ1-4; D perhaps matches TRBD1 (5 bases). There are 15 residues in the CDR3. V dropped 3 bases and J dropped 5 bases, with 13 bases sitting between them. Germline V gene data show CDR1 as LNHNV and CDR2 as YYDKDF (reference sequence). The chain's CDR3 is CATSSGRQPNEKLFF. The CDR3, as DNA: TGTGCCACCAGCAGCGGCCGACAGCCGAATGAAAAACTGTTTTTT.

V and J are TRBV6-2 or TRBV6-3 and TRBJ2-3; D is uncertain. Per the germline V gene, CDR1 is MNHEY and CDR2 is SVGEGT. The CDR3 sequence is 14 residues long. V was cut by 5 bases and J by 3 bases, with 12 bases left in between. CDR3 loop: CASSILTGTDTQYF. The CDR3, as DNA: TGTGCCAGCAGTATCCTTACGGGTACAGATACGCAGTATTTT.

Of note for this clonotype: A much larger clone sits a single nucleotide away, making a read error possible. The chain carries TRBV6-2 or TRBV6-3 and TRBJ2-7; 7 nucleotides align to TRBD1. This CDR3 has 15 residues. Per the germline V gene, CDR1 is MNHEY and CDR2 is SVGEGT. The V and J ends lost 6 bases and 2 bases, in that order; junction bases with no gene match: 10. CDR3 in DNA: TGTGCCAGCAGAACGACAGGGCCCCTCCCCTACGAGCAGTACTTC. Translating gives CASRTTGPLPYEQYF.

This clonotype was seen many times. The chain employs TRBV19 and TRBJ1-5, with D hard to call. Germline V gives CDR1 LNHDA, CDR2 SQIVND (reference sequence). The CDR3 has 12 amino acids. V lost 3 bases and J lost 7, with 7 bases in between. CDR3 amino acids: CASSIVRQPQHF. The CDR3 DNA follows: TGTGCCAGTAGTATTGTGCGGCAGCCCCAGCATTTT.

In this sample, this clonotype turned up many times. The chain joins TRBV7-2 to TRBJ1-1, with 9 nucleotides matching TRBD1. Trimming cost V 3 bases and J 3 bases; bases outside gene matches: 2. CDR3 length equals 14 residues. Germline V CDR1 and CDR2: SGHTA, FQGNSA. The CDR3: CASSLTGGDTEAFF. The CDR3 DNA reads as TGTGCCAGCAGCTTGACAGGGGGAGACACTGAAGCTTTCTTT. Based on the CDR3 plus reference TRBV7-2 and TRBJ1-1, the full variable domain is GAGVSQSPSNKVTEKGKDVELRCDPISGHTALYWYRQSLGQGLEFLIYFQGNSAPDKSGLPSDRFSAERTGGSVSTLTIQRTQQEDSAVYLCASSLTGGDTEAFFGQGTRLTVV.

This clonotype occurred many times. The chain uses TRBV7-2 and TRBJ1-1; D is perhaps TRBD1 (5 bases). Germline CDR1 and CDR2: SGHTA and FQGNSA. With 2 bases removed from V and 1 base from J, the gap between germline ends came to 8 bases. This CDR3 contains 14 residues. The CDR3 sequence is CASSLLGANTEAFF. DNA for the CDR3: TGTGCCAGCAGCTTACTTGGGGCGAACACTGAAGCTTTCTTT.

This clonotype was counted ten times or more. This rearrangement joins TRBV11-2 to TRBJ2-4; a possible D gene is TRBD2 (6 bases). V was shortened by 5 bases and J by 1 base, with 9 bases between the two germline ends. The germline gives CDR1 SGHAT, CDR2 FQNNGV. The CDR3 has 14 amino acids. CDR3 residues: CASSRGGAKNIQYF. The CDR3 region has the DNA TGTGCCAGCAGCCGCGGAGGGGCCAAAAACATTCAGTACTTC.

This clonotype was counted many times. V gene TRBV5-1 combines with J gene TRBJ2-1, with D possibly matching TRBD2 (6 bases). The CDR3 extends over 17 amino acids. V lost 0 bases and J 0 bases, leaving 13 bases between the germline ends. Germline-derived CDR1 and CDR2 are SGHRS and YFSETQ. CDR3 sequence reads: CASSLGAGPISYNEQFF. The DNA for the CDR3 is TGCGCCAGCAGCTTGGGAGCGGGTCCTATCTCCTACAATGAGCAGTTCTTC.

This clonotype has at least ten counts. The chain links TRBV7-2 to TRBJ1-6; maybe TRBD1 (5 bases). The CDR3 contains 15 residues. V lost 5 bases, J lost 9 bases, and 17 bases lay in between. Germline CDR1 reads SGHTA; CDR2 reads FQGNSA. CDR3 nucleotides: TGTGCCAGCAGCCTACAGTCCTCCCAGGGTTCACCCCTCCACTTT. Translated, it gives CASSLQSSQGSPLHF.

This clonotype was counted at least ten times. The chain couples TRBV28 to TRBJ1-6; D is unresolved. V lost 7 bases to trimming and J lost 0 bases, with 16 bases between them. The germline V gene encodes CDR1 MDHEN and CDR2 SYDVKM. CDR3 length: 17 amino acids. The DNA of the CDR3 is TGTGCCAGCATCTCAGGCCAACACAGCTCCTATAATTCACCCCTCCACTTT. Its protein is CASISGQHSSYNSPLHF.

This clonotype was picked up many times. In nucleotides, the CDR3 is TGTGCCAGCAGCTCCCAGCGACTCCGCCAGGGTACGCAGTATTTT. It specifies CASSSQRLRQGTQYF. The chain is built from TRBV11-3 and TRBJ2-3; weak D call: TRBD1 (5 bases). The V and J ends lost 4 bases and 8 bases respectively, with 19 bases between them. The CDR3 is 15 amino acids. From germline, CDR1 is SGHNT and CDR2 YENEEA.

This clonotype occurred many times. Here the CDR3 reads CASSPDWGSAFF. The CDR3 DNA reads as TGTGCCAGCAGCCCTGACTGGGGGTCAGCTTTCTTT. The gene calls are TRBV7-2 and TRBJ1-1; a weak D match, TRBD1 (5 bases). Germline V CDR1 and CDR2: SGHTA, FQGNSA. This CDR3 is 12 amino acids long. V was pared by 5 bases and J by 10 bases, with 14 bases between.

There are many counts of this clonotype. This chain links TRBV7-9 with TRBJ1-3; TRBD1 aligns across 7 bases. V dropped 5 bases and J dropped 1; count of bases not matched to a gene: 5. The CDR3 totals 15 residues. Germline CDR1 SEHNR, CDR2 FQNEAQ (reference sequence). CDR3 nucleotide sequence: TGTGCCAGCAGCCCCGGGGACAGATCTGGAAACACCATATATTTT. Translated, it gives CASSPGDRSGNTIYF.

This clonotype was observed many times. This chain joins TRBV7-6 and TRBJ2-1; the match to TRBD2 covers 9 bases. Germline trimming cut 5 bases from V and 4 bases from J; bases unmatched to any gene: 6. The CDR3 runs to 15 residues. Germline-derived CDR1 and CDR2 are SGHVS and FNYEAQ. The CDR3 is CASSRGLASYNEQFF. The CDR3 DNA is TGTGCCAGCAGCCGGGGACTAGCTTCATACAATGAGCAGTTCTTC.

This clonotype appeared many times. CDR3 protein: CASSLGLGGGAQDTQYF. DNA for the CDR3: TGTGCCAGCAGCTTAGGTTTGGGCGGGGGAGCCCAGGATACGCAGTATTTT. The chain combines TRBV7-2 with TRBJ2-3, with 7 bases that match TRBD2. Germline CDR1 and CDR2: SGHTA and FQGNSA. Unmatched junction bases numbered 13, after V lost 1 base and J lost 6 bases. CDR3 length: 17 residues. Together with reference TRBV7-2 and TRBJ2-3, the CDR3 gives the full variable domain: GAGVSQSPSNKVTEKGKDVELRCDPISGHTALYWYRQSLGQGLEFLIYFQGNSAPDKSGLPSDRFSAERTGGSVSTLTIQRTQQEDSAVYLCASSLGLGGGAQDTQYFGPGTRLTVL.

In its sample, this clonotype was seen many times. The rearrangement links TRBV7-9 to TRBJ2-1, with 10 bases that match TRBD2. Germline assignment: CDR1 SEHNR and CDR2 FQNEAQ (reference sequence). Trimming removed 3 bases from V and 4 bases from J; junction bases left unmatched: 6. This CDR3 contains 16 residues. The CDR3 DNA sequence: TGTGCCAGCAGCTTGTGGCTAGCGGGGGAATACAATGAGCAGTTCTTC. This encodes CASSLWLAGEYNEQFF.

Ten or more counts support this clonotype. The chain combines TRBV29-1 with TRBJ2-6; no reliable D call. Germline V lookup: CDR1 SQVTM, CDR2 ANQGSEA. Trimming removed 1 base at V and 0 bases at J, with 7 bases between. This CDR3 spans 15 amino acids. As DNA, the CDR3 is TGCAGCGTTGAAGGACACCACTCTGGGGCCAACGTCCTGACTTTC. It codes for CSVEGHHSGANVLTF. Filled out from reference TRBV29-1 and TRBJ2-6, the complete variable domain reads SAVISQKPSRDICQRGTSLTIQCQVDSQVTMMFWYRQQPGQSLTLIATANQGSEATYESGFVIDKFPISRPNLTFSTLTVSNMSPEDSSIYLCSVEGHHSGANVLTFGAGSRLTVL.

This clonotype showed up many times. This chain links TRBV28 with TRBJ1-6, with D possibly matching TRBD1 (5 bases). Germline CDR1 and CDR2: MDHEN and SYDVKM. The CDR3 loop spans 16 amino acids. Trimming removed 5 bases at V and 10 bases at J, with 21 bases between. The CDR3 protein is CASSPPGHGNESPLHF. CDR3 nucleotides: TGTGCCAGCAGTCCACCGGGGCACGGGAATGAATCACCCCTCCACTTT.

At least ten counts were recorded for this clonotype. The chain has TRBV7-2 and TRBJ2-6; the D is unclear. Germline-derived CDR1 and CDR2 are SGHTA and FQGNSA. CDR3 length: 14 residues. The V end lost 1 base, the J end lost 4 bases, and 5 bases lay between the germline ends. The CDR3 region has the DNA TGTGCCAGCAGCTTAGGACTCGGGGCCAACGTCCTGACTTTC. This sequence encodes CASSLGLGANVLTF.

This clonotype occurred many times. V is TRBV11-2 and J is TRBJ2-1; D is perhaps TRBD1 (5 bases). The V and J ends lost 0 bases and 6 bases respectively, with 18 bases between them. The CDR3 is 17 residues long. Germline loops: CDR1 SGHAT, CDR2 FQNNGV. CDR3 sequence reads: CASSLDKTGEPLNEQFF. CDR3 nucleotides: TGTGCCAGCAGCTTAGATAAAACAGGCGAGCCCCTCAATGAGCAGTTCTTC.

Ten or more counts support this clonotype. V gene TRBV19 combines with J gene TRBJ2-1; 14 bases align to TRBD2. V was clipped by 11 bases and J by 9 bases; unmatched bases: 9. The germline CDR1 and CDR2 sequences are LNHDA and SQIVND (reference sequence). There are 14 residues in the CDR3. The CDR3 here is CAAGLAGARVEQFF. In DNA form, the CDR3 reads TGTGCCGCGGGACTAGCGGGGGCCCGTGTTGAGCAGTTCTTC.

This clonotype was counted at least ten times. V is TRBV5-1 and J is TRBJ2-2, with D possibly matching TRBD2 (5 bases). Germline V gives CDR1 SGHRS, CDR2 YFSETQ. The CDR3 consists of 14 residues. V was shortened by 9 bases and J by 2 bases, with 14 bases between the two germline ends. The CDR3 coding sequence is TGCGCCACTACTAACGGGGTTAACACCGGGGAGCTGTTTTTT. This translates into CATTNGVNTGELFF.

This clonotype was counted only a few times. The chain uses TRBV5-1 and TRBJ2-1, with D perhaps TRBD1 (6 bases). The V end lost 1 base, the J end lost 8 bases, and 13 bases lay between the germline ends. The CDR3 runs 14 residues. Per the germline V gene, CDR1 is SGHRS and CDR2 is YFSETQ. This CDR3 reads CASSLTGFGDEQFF. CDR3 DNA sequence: TGCGCCAGCAGCTTGACAGGGTTTGGGGATGAGCAGTTCTTC.

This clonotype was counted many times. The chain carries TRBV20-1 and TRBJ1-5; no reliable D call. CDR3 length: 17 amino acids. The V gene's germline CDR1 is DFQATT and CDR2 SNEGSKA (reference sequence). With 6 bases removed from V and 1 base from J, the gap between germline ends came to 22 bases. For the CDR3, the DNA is TGCAGTGCCCTGACGACGTCAGGATTCACAAGCAATCAGCCCCAGCATTTT. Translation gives CSALTTSGFTSNQPQHF.

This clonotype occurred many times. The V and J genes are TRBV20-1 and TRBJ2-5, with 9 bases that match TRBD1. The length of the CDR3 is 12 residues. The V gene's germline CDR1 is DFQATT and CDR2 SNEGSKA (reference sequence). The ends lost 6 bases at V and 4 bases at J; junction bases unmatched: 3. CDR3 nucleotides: TGCAGTGCGGGACAGGGACCAGAGACCCAGTACTTC. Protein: CSAGQGPETQYF.

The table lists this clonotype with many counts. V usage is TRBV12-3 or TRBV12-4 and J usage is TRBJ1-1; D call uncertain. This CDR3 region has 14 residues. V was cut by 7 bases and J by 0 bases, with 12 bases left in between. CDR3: CASTPWGVNTEAFF. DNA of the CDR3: TGTGCCAGCACCCCTTGGGGAGTGAACACTGAAGCTTTCTTT.

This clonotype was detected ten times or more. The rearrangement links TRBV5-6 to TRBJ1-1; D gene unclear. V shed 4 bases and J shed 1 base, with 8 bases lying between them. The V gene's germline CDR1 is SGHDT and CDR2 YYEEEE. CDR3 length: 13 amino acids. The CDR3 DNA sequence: TGTGCCAGCAGCCTCCAGAGGAACACTGAAGCTTTCTTT. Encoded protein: CASSLQRNTEAFF.

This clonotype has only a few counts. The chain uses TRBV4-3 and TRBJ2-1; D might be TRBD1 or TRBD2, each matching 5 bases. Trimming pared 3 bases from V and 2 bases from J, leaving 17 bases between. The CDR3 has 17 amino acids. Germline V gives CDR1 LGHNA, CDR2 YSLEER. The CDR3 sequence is CASSQNLRDRAYNEQFF. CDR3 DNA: TGCGCCAGCAGCCAGAACCTCCGGGACCGAGCCTACAATGAGCAGTTCTTC.

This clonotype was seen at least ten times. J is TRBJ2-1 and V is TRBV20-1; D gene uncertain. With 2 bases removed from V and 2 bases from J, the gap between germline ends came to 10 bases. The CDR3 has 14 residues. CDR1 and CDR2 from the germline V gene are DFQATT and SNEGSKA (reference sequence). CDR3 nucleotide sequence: TGCAGTGCTAGATTATCAGTCCCCTACAATGAGCAGTTCTTC. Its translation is CSARLSVPYNEQFF.